This TCR beta chain was sequenced in a study of CD8 T cells in ankylosing spondylitis. With regard to this clonotype: No antigen is known for it.

Using quantitative 5'-RACE with molecular barcodes, the authors made TCR beta libraries. TCRdb recomputed calls from the 5' RACE reads with MiXCR, one row per CDR3 protein. Among fewer than 450,000 distinct CDR3 sequences listed, roughly 17% were seen once. The germline gives CDR1 SGHRS, CDR2 YFSETQ. This CDR3 comprises 15 residues. The V end was cut by 1 base, the J end by 0 bases, with 10 bases between. Study-level findings and limits: What appeared characteristic of ankylosing spondylitis blood was a TCR beta motif of fewer than ten highly homologous variants. In synovial fluid and blood from reactive arthritis, some motif variants were previously reported. Peripheral blood samples showed relatively rare disease-linked clones, and these clones were CD8+. Clones tied to disease were said to be significantly enriched in matched ankylosing spondylitis synovial fluid.

This TCR was sampled from a male donor with ankylosing spondylitis. What was sequenced was blood, either unsorted or a sorted T cell fraction (not recorded which). The chain joins TRBV5-1 to TRBJ1-1, with D possibly matching TRBD1 (5 bases). The CDR3 nucleotides read TGCGCCAGCAGCTTGACGCCGACAGTGAACACTGAAGCTTTCTTT. Translated, it gives CASSLTPTVNTEAFF. The complete variable domain, with remaining parts taken from reference TRBV5-1 and TRBJ1-1, reads KAGVTQTPRYLIKTRGQQVTLSCSPISGHRSVSWYQQTPGQGLQFLFEYFSETQRNKGNFPGRFSGRQFSNSRSEMNVSTLELGDSALYLCASSLTPTVNTEAFFGQGTRLTVV.